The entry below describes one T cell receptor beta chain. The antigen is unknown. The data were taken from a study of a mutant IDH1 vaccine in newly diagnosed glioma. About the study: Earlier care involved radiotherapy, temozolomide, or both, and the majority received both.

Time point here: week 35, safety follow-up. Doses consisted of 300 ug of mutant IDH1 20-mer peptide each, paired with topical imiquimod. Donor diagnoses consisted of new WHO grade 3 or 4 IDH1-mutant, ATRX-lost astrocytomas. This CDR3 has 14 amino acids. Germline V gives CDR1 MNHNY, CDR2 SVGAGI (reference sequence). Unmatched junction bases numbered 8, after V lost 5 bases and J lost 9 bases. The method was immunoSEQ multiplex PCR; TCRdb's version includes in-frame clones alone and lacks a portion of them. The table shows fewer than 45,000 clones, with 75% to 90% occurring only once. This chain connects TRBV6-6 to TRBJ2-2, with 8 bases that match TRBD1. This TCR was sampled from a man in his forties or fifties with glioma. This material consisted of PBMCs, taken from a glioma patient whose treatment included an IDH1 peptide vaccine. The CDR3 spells CASSTPDRVRELFF. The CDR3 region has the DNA TGTGCCAGCAGTACCCCGGACAGGGTCAGGGAGCTGTTTTTT.